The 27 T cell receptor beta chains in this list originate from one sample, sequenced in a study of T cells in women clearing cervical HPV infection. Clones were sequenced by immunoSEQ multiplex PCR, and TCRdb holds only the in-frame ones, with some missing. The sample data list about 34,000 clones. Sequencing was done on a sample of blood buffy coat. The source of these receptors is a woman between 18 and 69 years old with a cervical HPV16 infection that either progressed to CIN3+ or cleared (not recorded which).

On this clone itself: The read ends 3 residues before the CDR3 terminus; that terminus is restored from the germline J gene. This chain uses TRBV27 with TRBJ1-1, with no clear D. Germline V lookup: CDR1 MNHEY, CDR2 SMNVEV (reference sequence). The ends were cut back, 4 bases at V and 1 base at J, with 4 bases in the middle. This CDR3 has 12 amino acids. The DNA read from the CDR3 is TGTGCCAGCAGTTCCGGGAACACTGAA. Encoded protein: CASSSGNTE. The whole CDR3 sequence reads CASSSGNTEAFF.

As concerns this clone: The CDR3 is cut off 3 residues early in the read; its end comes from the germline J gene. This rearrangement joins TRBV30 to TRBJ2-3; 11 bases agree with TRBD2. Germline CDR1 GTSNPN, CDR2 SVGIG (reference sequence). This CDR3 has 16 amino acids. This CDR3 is CAWSYRASGGRETQYF. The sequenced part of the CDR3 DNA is TGTGCCTGGAGCTACAGGGCTAGCGGGGGGAGGGAGACG.

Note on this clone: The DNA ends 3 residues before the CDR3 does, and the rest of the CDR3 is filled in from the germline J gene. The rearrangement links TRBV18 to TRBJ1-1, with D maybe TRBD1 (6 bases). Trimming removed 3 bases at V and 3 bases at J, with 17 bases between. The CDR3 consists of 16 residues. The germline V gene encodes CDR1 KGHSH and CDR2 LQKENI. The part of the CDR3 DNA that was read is TGTGCCAGCTCACCCTTCAAAGGGGGGGCGGACACTGAA. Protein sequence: CASSPFKGGADTE. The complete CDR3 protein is CASSPFKGGADTEAFF.

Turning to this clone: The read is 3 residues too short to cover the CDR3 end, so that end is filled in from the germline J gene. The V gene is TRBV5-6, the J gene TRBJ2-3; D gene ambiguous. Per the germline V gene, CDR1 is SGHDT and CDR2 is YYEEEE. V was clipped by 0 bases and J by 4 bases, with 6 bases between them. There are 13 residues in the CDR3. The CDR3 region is CASSLGHSDTQYF. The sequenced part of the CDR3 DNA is TGTGCCAGCAGCTTGGGACACTCAGATACG.

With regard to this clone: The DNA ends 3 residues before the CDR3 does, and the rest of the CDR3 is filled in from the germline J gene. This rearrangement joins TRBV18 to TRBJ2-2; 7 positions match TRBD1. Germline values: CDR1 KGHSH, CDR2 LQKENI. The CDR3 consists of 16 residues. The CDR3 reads CASSPLGQLGNSPLFF. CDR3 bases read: TGTGCCAGCTCACCGCTGGGACAGCTAGGAAATTCACCG.

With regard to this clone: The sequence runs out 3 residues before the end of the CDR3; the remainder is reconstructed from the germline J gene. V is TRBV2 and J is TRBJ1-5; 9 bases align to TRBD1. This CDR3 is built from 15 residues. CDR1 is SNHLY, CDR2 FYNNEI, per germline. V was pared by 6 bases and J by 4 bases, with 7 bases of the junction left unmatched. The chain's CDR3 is CASRGDRVGNQPQHF. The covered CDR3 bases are TGTGCCAGCAGAGGGGACAGGGTGGGAAATCAGCCC.

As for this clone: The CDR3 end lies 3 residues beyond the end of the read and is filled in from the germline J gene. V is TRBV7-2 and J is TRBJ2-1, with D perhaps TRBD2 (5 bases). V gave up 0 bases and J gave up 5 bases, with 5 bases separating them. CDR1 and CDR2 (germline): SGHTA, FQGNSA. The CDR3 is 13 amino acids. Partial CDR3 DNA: TGTGCCAGCAGCTTAGCGCGGGACAATGAG. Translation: CASSLARDNE. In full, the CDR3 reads CASSLARDNEQFF.

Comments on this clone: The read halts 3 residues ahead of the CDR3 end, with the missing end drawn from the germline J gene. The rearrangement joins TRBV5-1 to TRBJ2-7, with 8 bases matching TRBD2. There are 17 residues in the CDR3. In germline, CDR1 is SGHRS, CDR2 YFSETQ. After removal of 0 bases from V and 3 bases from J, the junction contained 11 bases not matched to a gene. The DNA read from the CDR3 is TGCGCCAGCAGCTTGGGAACTGGGACTAGTTCGCGCTACGAG. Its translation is CASSLGTGTSSRYE. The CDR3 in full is CASSLGTGTSSRYEQYF. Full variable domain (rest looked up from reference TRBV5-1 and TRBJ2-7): KAGVTQTPRYLIKTRGQQVTLSCSPISGHRSVSWYQQTPGQGLQFLFEYFSETQRNKGNFPGRFSGRQFSNSRSEMNVSTLELGDSALYLCASSLGTGTSSRYEQYFGPGTRLTVT.

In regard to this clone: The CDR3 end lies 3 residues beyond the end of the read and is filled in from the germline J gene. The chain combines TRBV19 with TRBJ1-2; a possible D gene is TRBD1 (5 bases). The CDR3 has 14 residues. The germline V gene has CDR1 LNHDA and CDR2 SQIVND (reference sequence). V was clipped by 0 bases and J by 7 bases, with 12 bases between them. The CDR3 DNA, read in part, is TGTGCCAGTAGTATAGAGCGACAGATAGGTGGC. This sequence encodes CASSIERQIGG. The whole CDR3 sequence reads CASSIERQIGGYTF.

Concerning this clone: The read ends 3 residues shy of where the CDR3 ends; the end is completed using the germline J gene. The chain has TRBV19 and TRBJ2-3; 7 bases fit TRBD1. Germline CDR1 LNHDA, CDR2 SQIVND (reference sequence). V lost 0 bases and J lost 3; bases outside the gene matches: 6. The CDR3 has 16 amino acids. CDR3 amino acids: CASSIDQTGHTDTQYF. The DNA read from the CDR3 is TGTGCCAGTAGTATAGATCAGACAGGGCATACAGATACG. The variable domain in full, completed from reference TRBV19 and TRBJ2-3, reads DGGITQSPKYLFRKEGQNVTLSCEQNLNHDAMYWYRQDPGQGLRLIYYSQIVNDFQKGDIAEGYSVSREKKESFPLTVTSAQKNPTAFYLCASSIDQTGHTDTQYFGPGTRLTVL.

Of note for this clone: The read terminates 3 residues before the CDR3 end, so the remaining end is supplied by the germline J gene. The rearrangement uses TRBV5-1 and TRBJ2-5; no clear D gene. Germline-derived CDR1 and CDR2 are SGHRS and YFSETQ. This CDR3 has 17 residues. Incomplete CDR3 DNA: TGCGCCAGCAGCTTGGATGCTTCCCCATTCAGCACAGATACC. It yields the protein CASSLDASPFSTDT. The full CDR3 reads CASSLDASPFSTDTQYF.

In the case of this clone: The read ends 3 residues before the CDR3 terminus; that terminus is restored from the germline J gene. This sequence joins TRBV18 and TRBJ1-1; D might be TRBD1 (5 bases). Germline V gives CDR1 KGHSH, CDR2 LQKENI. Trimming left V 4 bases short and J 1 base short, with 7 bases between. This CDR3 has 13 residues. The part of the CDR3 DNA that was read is TGTGCCAGCTCACTTCAGGGGAACACTGAA. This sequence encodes CASSLQGNTE. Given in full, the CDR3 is CASSLQGNTEAFF. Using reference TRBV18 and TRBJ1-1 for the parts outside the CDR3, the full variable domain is NAGVMQNPRHLVRRRGQEARLRCSPMKGHSHVYWYRQLPEEGLKFMVYLQKENIIDESGMPKERFSAEFPKEGPSILRIQQVVRGDSAAYFCASSLQGNTEAFFGQGTRLTVV.

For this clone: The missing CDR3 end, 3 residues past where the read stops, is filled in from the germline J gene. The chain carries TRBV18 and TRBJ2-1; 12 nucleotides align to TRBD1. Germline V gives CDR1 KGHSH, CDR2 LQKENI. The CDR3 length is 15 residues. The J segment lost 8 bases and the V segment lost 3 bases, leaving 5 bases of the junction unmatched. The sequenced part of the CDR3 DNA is TGTGCCAGCTCACCGCCGGGACAGGGGGCTGATGAG. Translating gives CASSPPGQGADE. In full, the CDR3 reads CASSPPGQGADEQFF.

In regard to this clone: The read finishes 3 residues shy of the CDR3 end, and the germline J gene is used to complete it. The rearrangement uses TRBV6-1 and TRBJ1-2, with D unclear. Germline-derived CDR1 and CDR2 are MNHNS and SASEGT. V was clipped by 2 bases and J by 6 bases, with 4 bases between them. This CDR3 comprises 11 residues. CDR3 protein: CASSERDGYTF. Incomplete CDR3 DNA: TGTGCCAGCAGTGAACGGGATGGC.

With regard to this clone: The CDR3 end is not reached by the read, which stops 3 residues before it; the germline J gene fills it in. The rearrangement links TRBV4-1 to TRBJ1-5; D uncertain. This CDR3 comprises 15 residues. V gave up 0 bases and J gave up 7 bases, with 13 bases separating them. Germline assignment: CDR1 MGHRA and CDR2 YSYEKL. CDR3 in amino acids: CASSQDIWVGQPQHF. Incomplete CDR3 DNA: TGCGCCAGCAGCCAAGATATCTGGGTCGGGCAGCCC.

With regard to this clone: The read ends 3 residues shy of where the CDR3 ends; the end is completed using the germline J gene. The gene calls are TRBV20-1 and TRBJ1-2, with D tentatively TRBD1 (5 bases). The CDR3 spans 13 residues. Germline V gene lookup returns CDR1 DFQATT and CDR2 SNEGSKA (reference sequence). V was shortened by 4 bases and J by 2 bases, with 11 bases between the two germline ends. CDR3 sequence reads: CSAMSRENYGYTF. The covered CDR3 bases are TGCAGTGCTATGTCCAGGGAGAACTATGGC.

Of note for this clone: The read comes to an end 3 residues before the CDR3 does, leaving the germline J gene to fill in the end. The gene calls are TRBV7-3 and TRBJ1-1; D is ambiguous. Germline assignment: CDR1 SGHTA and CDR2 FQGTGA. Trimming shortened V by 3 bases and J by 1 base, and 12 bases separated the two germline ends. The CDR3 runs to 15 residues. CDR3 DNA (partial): TGTGCCAGCAGCTTGAGGGCCAGTGAGAACACTGAA. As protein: CASSLRASENTE. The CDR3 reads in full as CASSLRASENTEAFF.

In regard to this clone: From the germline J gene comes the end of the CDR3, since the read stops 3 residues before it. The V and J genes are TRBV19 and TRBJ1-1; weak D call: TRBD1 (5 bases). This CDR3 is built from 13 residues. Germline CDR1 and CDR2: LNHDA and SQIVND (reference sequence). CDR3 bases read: TGTGCCAGTAGCGGGACTAGCCGCGAGACA. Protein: CASSGTSRET. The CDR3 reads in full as CASSGTSRETAFF.

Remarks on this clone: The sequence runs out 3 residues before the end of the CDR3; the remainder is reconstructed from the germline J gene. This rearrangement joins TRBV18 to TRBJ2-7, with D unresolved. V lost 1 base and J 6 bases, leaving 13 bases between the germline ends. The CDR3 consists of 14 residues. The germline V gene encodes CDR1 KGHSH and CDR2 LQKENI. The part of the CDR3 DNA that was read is TGTGCCAGCTCACCACTTGGATCAACGGGCGAG. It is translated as CASSPLGSTGE. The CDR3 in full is CASSPLGSTGEQYF.

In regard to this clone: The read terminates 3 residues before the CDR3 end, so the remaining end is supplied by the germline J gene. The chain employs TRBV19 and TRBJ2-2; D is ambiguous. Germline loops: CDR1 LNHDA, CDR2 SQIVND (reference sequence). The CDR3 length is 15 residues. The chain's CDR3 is CASSIRSATNEKLFF. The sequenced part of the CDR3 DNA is TGTGCCAGTAGTATCCGGTCTGCAACTAATGAAAAG.

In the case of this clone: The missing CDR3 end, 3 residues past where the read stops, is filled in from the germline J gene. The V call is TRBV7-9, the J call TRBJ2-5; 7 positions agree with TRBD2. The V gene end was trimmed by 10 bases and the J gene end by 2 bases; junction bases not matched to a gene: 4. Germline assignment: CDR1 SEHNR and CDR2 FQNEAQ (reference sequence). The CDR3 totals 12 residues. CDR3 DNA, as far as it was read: TGTGCCATACTAGCGCTTCAAGAGACC. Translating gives CAILALQET. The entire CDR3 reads CAILALQETQYF.

Here the CDR3 reads CASSLGGVGQPQHF. CDR3 bases read: TGTGCCAGCAGCTTAGGGGGGGTGGGTCAGCCC. The chain joins TRBV7-9 to TRBJ1-5; D may be TRBD1 (5 bases). The read ends 3 residues before the CDR3 terminus; that terminus is restored from the germline J gene. Germline CDR1 is SEHNR and CDR2 is FQNEAQ (reference sequence). V lost 1 base, J lost 6 bases, and 10 bases lay in between. The CDR3 sequence is 14 residues long.

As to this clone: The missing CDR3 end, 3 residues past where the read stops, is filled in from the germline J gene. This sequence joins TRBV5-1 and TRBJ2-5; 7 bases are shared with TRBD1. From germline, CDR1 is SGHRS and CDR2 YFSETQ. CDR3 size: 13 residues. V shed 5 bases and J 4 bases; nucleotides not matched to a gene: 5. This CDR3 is CASRQGRGETQYF. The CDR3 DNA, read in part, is TGCGCCAGCAGACAGGGGAGAGGAGAGACC.

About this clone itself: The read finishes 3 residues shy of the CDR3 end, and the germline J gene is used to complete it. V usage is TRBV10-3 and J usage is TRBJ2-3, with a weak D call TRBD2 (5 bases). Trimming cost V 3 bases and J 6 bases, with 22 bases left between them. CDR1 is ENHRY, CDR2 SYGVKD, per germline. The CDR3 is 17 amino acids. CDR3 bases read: TGTGCCATCAGTGATATCATGAAGGCCCGATCGGGGGATACG. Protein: CAISDIMKARSGDT. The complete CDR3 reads CAISDIMKARSGDTQYF.

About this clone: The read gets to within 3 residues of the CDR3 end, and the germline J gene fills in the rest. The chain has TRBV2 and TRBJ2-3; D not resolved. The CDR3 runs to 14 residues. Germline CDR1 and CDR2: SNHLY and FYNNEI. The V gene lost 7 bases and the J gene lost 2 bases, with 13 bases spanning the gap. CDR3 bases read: TGTGCCAGCATTCGTTACAGCCCCACAGATACG. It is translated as CASIRYSPTDT. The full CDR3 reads CASIRYSPTDTQYF.

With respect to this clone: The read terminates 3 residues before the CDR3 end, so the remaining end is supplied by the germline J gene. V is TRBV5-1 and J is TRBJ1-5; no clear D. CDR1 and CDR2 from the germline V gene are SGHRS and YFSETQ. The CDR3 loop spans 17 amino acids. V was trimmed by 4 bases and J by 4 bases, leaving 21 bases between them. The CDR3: CASSEGPARTVNQPQHF. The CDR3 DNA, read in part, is TGCGCCAGCAGCGAAGGGCCAGCTCGTACCGTGAATCAGCCC.

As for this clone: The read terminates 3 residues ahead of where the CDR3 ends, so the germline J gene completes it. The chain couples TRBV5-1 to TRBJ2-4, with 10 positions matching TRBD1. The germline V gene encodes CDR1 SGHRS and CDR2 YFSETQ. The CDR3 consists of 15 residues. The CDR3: CASSWTGGQGYGQYF. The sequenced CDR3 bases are TGCGCCAGCAGCTGGACAGGGGGGCAGGGCTATGGT.